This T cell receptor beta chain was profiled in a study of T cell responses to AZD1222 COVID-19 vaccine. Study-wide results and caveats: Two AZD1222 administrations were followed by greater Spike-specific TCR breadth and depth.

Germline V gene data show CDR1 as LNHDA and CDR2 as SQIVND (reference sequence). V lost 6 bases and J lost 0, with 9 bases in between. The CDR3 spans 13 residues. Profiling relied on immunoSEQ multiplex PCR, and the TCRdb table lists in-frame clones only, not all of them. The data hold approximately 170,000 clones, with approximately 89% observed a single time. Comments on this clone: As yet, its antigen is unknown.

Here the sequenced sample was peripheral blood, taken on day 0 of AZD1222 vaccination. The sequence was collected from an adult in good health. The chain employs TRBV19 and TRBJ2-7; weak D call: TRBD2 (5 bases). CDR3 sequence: CASRDWSSYEQYF. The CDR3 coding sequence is TGTGCCAGTAGGGACTGGAGCTCCTACGAGCAGTACTTC.